This T cell receptor beta chain was retrieved from a study of shared clonotypes between healthy human individuals. The table came from immunoSEQ multiplex PCR; TCRdb's copy has only in-frame clones and leaves some out. This sample has around 2,100,000 clones, with approximately 95% found just once. This CDR3 is built from 18 residues. J lost 0 bases, V lost 1 base, and 7 bases had no gene match. From germline, CDR1 is SGHAT and CDR2 FQNNGV. Only CD45RO-negative cells positively selected for CCR7 counted as naive CD8 cells, so terminally differentiated effector memory CD45RA+ cells were excluded. Sequencing input: naive CD8+ T cells sorted from blood. The receptor was isolated from a man younger than 35 in good health. The chain couples TRBV11-2 to TRBJ2-7; 12 bases line up with TRBD2. The DNA for the CDR3 is TGTGCCAGCAGCTTAGGGCTAGCGGGGGGGCCCAGCTCCTACGAGCAGTACTTC. Amino acids: CASSLGLAGGPSSYEQYF.